This T cell receptor beta chain was sequenced during a study of blood T cell repertoires in COVID-19. On the study more broadly: Researchers got acute and convalescent COVID-19 samples from the United States, Italy and Spain. Sample material is recorded as cDNA or gDNA derived from T cells, B-cell-depleted T cells, or PBMCs.

As handled by the study authors: Using reference gene primer amplification, nucleated cell counts were estimated. Assay used: immunoSEQ multiplex PCR; TCRdb lists only in-frame clones, some missing. V and J calls and clone size are given by that table; D and trimming were obtained from the DNA. Of more than 150,000 clones detected, roughly 76% appear once; the ten largest clones hold around 10%. Seattle patients were enrolled while actively infected and followed longitudinally. The CDR3 consists of 12 residues. Germline CDR1 MNHEY, CDR2 SVGEGT. V lost 5 bases and J lost 2, with 5 bases in between. Sequenced material: peripheral blood. The origin of this receptor is a woman aged 80 or older with COVID-19, enrolled during active disease. This chain connects TRBV6-2 or TRBV6-3 to TRBJ2-3, with D uncertain. This CDR3 reads CASSKHTDTQYF. For the CDR3, the DNA is TGTGCCAGCAGTAAACACACAGATACGCAGTATTTT.